A selection of T cell receptor beta chains follows, all from one sample in a study of blood T cells in healthy people across ages. TCRdb re-called the 5' RACE reads through MiXCR, storing one row per CDR3 protein. The data contain 1,300,000 or so distinct CDR3 sequences, roughly 64% of them singletons. Source material: blood. The receptors were sampled from a man in his late teens or twenties in good health. The CDR3 runs from the conserved cysteine through the conserved F or W. Fields, in order: CDR3 protein, D gene, V gene. A D gene is named only where the DNA matches it firmly.

cdr3_aa: CSARAAINYEQYF
d_call: -
v_call: TRBV20-1

cdr3_aa: CASSLSGRAMSNQPQHF
d_call: -
v_call: TRBV28

cdr3_aa: CASSPPGSAKNIQYF
d_call: -
v_call: TRBV7-2

cdr3_aa: CASSRVGQGLHEQYF
d_call: -
v_call: TRBV7-2

cdr3_aa: CSARETGVRETQYF
d_call: TRBD1
v_call: TRBV20-1

cdr3_aa: CSLSKGRQTEAFF
d_call: -
v_call: TRBV29-1

cdr3_aa: CASSLPGTSGSDSQETQYF
d_call: TRBD2
v_call: TRBV7-9

cdr3_aa: CATSDPRDRGNYGYTF
d_call: TRBD1
v_call: TRBV24-1

cdr3_aa: CASSQDFWLGNTIYF
d_call: -
v_call: TRBV4-1

cdr3_aa: CASRQYRGKYNEQFF
d_call: TRBD1
v_call: TRBV6-2/TRBV6-3

cdr3_aa: CASSDHKLGDRGNEQYF
d_call: TRBD1
v_call: TRBV7-9

cdr3_aa: CASSSGGDNEQFF
d_call: -
v_call: TRBV7-7

cdr3_aa: CAISRGTGGADEKLFF
d_call: TRBD1
v_call: TRBV10-3

cdr3_aa: CASSLERDNEKLFF
d_call: -
v_call: TRBV7-6

cdr3_aa: CASSQRGTVSYEQYF
d_call: -
v_call: TRBV3-1

cdr3_aa: CGVEGAGVTTEAFF
d_call: -
v_call: TRBV29-1

cdr3_aa: CASSGTVDGGTNEKLFF
d_call: -
v_call: TRBV2

cdr3_aa: CASSPASGANVLTF
d_call: -
v_call: TRBV7-8

cdr3_aa: CASSAGMGARHTQYF
d_call: -
v_call: TRBV4-3

cdr3_aa: CASSPAWDTLDEQYF
d_call: -
v_call: TRBV27

cdr3_aa: CASSLRASLDEQYF
d_call: -
v_call: TRBV5-1

cdr3_aa: CASRGMDMADTQYF
d_call: -
v_call: TRBV4-1

cdr3_aa: CASSARDRDNEQFF
d_call: TRBD1
v_call: TRBV12-3/TRBV12-4

cdr3_aa: CASSWRLYEQYF
d_call: -
v_call: TRBV12-3/TRBV12-4

cdr3_aa: CASSLALLAGRSSYNEQFF
d_call: TRBD2
v_call: TRBV5-1

cdr3_aa: CASSLLLPGQGGGTEAFF
d_call: -
v_call: TRBV5-6

cdr3_aa: CATSRDTALMNTEAFF
d_call: -
v_call: TRBV15

cdr3_aa: CASSLAWDTGELYF
d_call: -
v_call: TRBV7-9

cdr3_aa: CASSLGQPRVYTF
d_call: TRBD1
v_call: TRBV5-1

cdr3_aa: CSVDEGTSKNIQYF
d_call: -
v_call: TRBV29-1

cdr3_aa: CASSKQPGTGSHEQYF
d_call: TRBD1
v_call: TRBV6-6